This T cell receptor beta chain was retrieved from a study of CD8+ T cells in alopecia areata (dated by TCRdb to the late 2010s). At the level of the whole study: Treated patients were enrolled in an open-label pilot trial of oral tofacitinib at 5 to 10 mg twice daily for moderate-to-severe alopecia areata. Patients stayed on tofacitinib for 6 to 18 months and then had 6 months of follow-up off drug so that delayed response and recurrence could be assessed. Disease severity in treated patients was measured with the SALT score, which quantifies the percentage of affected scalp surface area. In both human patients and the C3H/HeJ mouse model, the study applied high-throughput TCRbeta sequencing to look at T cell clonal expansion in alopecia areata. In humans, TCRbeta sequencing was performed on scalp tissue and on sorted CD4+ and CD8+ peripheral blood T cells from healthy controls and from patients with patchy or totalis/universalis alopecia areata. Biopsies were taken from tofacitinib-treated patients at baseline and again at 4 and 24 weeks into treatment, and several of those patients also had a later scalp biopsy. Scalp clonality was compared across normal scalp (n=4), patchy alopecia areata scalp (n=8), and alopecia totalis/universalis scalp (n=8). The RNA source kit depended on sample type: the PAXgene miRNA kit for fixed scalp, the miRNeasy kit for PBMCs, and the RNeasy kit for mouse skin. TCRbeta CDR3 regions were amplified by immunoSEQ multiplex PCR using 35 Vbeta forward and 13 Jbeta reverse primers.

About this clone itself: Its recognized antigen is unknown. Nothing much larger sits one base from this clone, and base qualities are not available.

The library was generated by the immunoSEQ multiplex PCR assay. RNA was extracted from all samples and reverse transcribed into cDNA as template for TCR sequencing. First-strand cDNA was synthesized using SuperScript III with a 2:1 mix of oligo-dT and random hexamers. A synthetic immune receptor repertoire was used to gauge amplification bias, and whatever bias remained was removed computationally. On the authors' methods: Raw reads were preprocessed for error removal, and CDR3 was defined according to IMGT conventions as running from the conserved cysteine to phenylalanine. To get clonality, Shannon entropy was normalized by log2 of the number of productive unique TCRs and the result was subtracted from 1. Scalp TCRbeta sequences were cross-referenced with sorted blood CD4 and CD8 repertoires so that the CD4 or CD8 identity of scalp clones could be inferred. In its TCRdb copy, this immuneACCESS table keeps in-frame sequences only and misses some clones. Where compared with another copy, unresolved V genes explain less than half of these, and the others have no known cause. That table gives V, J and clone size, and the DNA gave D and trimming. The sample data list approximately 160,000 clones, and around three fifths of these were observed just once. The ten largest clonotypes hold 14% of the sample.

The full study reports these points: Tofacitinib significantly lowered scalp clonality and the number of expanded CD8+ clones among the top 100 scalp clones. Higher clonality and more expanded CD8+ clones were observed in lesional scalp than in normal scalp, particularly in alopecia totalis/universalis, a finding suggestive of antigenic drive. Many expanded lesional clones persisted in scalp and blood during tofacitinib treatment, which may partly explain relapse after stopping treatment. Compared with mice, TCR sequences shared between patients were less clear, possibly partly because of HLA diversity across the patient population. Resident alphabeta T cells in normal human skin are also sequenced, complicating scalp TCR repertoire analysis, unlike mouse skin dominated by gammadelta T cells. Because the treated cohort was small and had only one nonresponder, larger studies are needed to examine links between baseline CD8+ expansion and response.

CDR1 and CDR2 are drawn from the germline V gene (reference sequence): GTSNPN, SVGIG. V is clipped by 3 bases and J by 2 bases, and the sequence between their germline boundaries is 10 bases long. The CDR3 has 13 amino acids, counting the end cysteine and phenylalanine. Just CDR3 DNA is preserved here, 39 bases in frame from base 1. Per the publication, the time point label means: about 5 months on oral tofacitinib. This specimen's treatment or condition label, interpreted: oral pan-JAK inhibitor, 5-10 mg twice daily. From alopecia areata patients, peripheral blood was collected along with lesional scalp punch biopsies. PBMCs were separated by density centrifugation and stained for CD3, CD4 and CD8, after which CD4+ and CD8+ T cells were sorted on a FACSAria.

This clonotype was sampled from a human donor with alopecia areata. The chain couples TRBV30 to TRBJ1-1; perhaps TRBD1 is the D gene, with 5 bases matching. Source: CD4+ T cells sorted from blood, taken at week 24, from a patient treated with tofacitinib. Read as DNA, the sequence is TGTGCCTGGAGCGGACAACCCAACACTGAAGCTTTCTTT. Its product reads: CAWSGQPNTEAFF.